This T cell receptor (beta chain) appears in the sequencing data of a study of resident and recirculating memory T cells in vitiligo. Study-wide points: Sequences differed between biopsy sites and patients, suggesting private specificity. No single dominant TCR clone appeared; lesion clonality varied.

Points on this clone: Its antigen remains unknown.

CDR1 and CDR2 from the germline V gene are LNHDA and SQIVND (reference sequence). Deletions cut 3 bases from V and 3 bases from J, with 6 bases between. The CDR3 is made up of 13 amino acids. Assay: immunoSEQ multiplex PCR; the TCRdb copy retains only in-frame clones and omits some. The profile covers some 70,000 clones, with roughly nine tenths appearing a single time and 4.9% taken by the ten largest. Sequencing was done on a sample of blood. The receptor was derived from a male donor with vitiligo. The rearrangement joins TRBV19 to TRBJ2-1, with D perhaps matching TRBD1 (5 bases). In DNA, the CDR3 is TGTGCCAGTAGTATCCAGGGCTACAATGAGCAGTTCTTC. It specifies CASSIQGYNEQFF.